Listed below are T cell receptor beta chains from one sample, sequenced in a study of monozygotic twins with inflammatory bowel disease. TCRdb reprocessed the 5' RACE reads and reports one entry per CDR3 protein, with no DNA. In total, the table holds approximately 400,000 distinct CDR3 sequences. What was sequenced was blood. The receptors originated from a human donor with ulcerative colitis or Crohn's disease, or a healthy co-twin of an affected twin (not recorded which). Each CDR3 is given with its conserved first and last residue.

J gene,V gene,CDR3 protein
TRBJ1-1,TRBV5-1,CASSLDRAGTEAFF
TRBJ2-3,TRBV11-2,CASSRVDSTVQYF
TRBJ1-2,TRBV5-1,CASSFNRDRAYGYPF
TRBJ1-1,TRBV11-1,CASSAVGGYWVNTEAFF
TRBJ2-3,TRBV11-2,CASSWNPLLAGGSTDTQYF
TRBJ2-1,TRBV24-1,CATSEYPNEQFF
TRBJ2-7,TRBV5-1,CASSSIRGGLPRREQYF
TRBJ2-7,TRBV7-9,CASSSSRSSYEQYF
TRBJ2-2,TRBV7-9,CASSLNFLSGPGELFF
TRBJ2-5,TRBV20-1,CSARDMSGAIQETQYF
TRBJ2-7,TRBV7-2,CASSLGQGSSYEQYF